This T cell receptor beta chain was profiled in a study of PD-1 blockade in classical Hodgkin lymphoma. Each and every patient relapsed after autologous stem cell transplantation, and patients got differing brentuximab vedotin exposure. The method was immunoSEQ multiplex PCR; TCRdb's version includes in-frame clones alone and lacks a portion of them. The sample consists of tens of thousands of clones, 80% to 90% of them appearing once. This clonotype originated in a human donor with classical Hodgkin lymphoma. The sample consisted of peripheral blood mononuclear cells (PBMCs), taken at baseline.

DNA for the CDR3: TGTGCCAGCTCACCGACAGGGGCTATTGAGGGGGTGACCCAGTACTTC. Translated: CASSPTGAIEGVTQYF. The chain employs TRBV18 and TRBJ2-5; 8 bases line up with TRBD1. This CDR3 spans 16 amino acids. Germline V gene data show CDR1 as KGHSH and CDR2 as LQKENI. With 3 bases clipped from V and 7 bases from J, the junction kept 13 bases outside the gene matches.